These 25 T cell receptor beta chains were sequenced from one sample in a study of spatial heterogeneity in lung cancer. Time point described: sample taken at primary tumor resection. Frozen PBMC, nontumor lung or tumor provided whole RNA, which was sequenced unsorted. TCRdb called the 5' RACE reads again in MiXCR, with one record for every CDR3 protein. The data contain roughly 100,000 distinct CDR3 sequences, roughly 10% of them singletons. This material consisted of PBMCs, taken at surgery. All receptors come from a male donor with early-stage non-small cell lung cancer.

In its sample, this clonotype was seen many times. The chain links TRBV2 to TRBJ1-1, with no clear D. V lost 2 bases and J 4 bases, leaving 11 bases between the germline ends. The CDR3 sequence is 14 residues long. Germline CDR1 is SNHLY and CDR2 is FYNNEI. The CDR3 bases are TGTGCCAGCAGTGAAAGGTCCCGGGGCACTGAAGCTTTCTTT. Translating it yields CASSERSRGTEAFF.

This clonotype came up a few times. The chain employs TRBV29-1 and TRBJ2-7; 8 positions agree with TRBD2. There are 14 residues in the CDR3. The J segment lost 3 bases and the V segment lost 4 bases, leaving 8 bases of the junction unmatched. Germline CDR1 is SQVTM and CDR2 is ANQGSEA. The CDR3 sequence: CSVVPDLAGYEQYF. The CDR3 DNA is TGCAGCGTTGTCCCGGATCTAGCGGGCTACGAGCAGTACTTC.

This clonotype appeared many times. This chain uses TRBV6-6 with TRBJ2-1, with D uncertain. There are 11 residues in the CDR3. V gave up 3 bases and J gave up 7 bases, with 4 bases separating them. CDR1 is MNHNY and CDR2 is SVGAGI in the germline V gene (reference sequence). The CDR3 DNA sequence: TGTGCCAGCAGTTATCGTAATGAGCAGTTCTTC. Translated, it gives CASSYRNEQFF.

This clonotype was observed a handful of times. The chain links TRBV27 to TRBJ2-1; TRBD1 matches 9 bases. Germline V gene data show CDR1 as MNHEY and CDR2 as SMNVEV (reference sequence). This CDR3 has 18 residues. V lost 5 bases and J lost 7; bases outside the gene matches: 18. CDR3 loop: CASSPTGGARKFPNEQFF. The CDR3 DNA follows: TGTGCCAGCAGTCCTACAGGGGGCGCGAGAAAGTTCCCAAATGAGCAGTTCTTC.

The chain recombines TRBV7-9 with TRBJ1-6; D call uncertain. Germline lookup yields CDR1 SEHNR and CDR2 FQNEAQ (reference sequence). The CDR3 spans 14 residues. V was clipped by 0 bases and J by 4 bases, with 4 bases between them. The CDR3 spells CASSLATYNSPLHF. The CDR3 DNA reads as TGTGCCAGCAGCTTAGCCACATATAATTCACCCCTCCACTTT. Full variable domain (rest looked up from reference TRBV7-9 and TRBJ1-6): DTGVSQNPRHKITKRGQNVTFRCDPISEHNRLYWYRQTLGQGPEFLTYFQNEAQLEKSRLLSDRFSAERPKGSFSTLEIQRTEQGDSAMYLCASSLATYNSPLHFGNGTRLTVT.

This clonotype was counted many times. The chain carries TRBV6-6 and TRBJ1-1; D gene ambiguous. CDR1 is MNHNY, CDR2 SVGAGI, per germline (reference sequence). The V and J ends lost 0 bases and 1 base respectively, with 3 bases between them. The CDR3 spans 13 residues. CDR3 amino acids: CASSYSRNTEAFF. DNA for the CDR3: TGTGCCAGCAGTTACTCGAGGAACACTGAAGCTTTCTTT.

The rearrangement links TRBV28 to TRBJ1-5; D gene ambiguous. Germline values: CDR1 MDHEN, CDR2 SYDVKM. This CDR3 is built from 13 residues. V was cut by 5 bases and J by 4 bases, with 9 bases left in between. The CDR3 region has the DNA TGTGCCAGCAGTCTCCTCCGGAATCAGCCCCAGCATTTT. This codes for CASSLLRNQPQHF. The full variable domain, in which reference TRBV28 and TRBJ1-5 provide the parts outside the CDR3, is DVKVTQSSRYLVKRTGEKVFLECVQDMDHENMFWYRQDPGLGLRLIYFSYDVKMKEKGDIPEGYSVSREKKERFSLILESASTNQTSMYLCASSLLRNQPQHFGDGTRLSIL.

This clonotype was counted many times. The V and J genes are TRBV7-2 and TRBJ2-3, with 7 bases fitting TRBD2. Germline assignment: CDR1 SGHTA and CDR2 FQGNSA. V shed 2 bases and J 2 bases; nucleotides not matched to a gene: 7. The CDR3 is 16 amino acids. The CDR3 loop is CASSLRLATFTDTQYF. In DNA form, the CDR3 reads TGTGCCAGCAGCTTAAGACTAGCCACTTTCACAGATACGCAGTATTTT.

In this sample, this clonotype turned up once. The J gene is TRBJ1-6, the V gene TRBV6-1, with TRBD1 as a possible D gene (5 bases). The V gene lost 2 bases and the J gene lost 5 bases, with 13 bases spanning the gap. The germline V gene has CDR1 MNHNS and CDR2 SASEGT. The CDR3 spans 16 residues. The CDR3 bases are TGTGCCAGCAGTGAAACAGGCAGGACAAATAATTCACCCCTCCACTTT. Protein: CASSETGRTNNSPLHF.

The V gene is TRBV19, the J gene TRBJ1-1; possible D gene TRBD1, 6 bases. The germline V gene encodes CDR1 LNHDA and CDR2 SQIVND (reference sequence). The CDR3 runs 14 residues. V was cut by 6 bases and J by 4 bases, with 15 bases left in between. CDR3 DNA sequence: TGTGCCAGTAGAACTACAGGGTTAAGCACTGAAGCTTTCTTT. Amino acid sequence: CASRTTGLSTEAFF.

This clonotype was recorded many times. This sequence joins TRBV5-5 and TRBJ1-5; D is undetermined. V was cut by 0 bases and J by 2 bases, with 12 bases left in between. CDR3 size: 16 residues. Germline CDR1 reads SGHKS; CDR2 reads YYEKEE (reference sequence). The CDR3 sequence: CASSLVGIGGNQPQHF. DNA for the CDR3: TGTGCCAGCAGCTTGGTTGGGATCGGAGGCAATCAGCCCCAGCATTTT.

The J gene is TRBJ2-1, the V gene TRBV5-1; 7 bases are shared with TRBD2. The CDR3 is 15 amino acids. The germline CDR1 and CDR2 sequences are SGHRS and YFSETQ. The J segment lost 7 bases and the V segment lost 4 bases, leaving 11 bases of the junction unmatched. CDR3 coding DNA: TGCGCCAGCAGCCGGGCGGGGAGGGCCGAGAATGAGCAGTTCTTC. This codes for CASSRAGRAENEQFF.

This clonotype was recorded a few times. The chain is built from TRBV5-1 and TRBJ2-7; either TRBD1 or TRBD2 may fit D (5 bases each). Germline V lookup: CDR1 SGHRS, CDR2 YFSETQ. V lost 0 bases and J lost 7, with 17 bases in between. The CDR3 has 15 residues. CDR3 loop: CASSLGSVRGAEQYF. Here the CDR3 DNA reads TGCGCCAGCAGCTTGGGGAGCGTTCGAGGGGCTGAGCAGTACTTC. Based on the CDR3 plus reference TRBV5-1 and TRBJ2-7, the full variable domain is KAGVTQTPRYLIKTRGQQVTLSCSPISGHRSVSWYQQTPGQGLQFLFEYFSETQRNKGNFPGRFSGRQFSNSRSEMNVSTLELGDSALYLCASSLGSVRGAEQYFGPGTRLTVT.

The rearrangement uses TRBV5-1 and TRBJ2-3, with TRBD2 identical over 9 bases. CDR1 and CDR2 from the germline V gene are SGHRS and YFSETQ. V was pared by 2 bases and J by 2 bases, with 12 bases of the junction left unmatched. This CDR3 contains 18 residues. The DNA for the CDR3 is TGCGCCAGCAGCTTAGCCCTGACTAGCGGAAGTGACACAGATACGCAGTATTTT. Translation: CASSLALTSGSDTDTQYF.

The chain employs TRBV5-1 and TRBJ1-6; 8 positions match TRBD1. Trimming at V came to 4 bases and at J to 7 bases, leaving 7 bases not matched to a gene. Looked up from germline, CDR1 is SGHRS and CDR2 is YFSETQ. The CDR3 consists of 15 residues. The CDR3 nucleotides are TGCGCCAGCAGCGACCAGGGGGCTGGGAATTCACCCCTCCACTTT. It translates to CASSDQGAGNSPLHF. Variable domain in full (rest from reference TRBV5-1 and TRBJ1-6): KAGVTQTPRYLIKTRGQQVTLSCSPISGHRSVSWYQQTPGQGLQFLFEYFSETQRNKGNFPGRFSGRQFSNSRSEMNVSTLELGDSALYLCASSDQGAGNSPLHFGNGTRLTVT.

The chain couples TRBV5-1 to TRBJ1-1; D remains unclear. Germline V CDR1 and CDR2: SGHRS, YFSETQ. The CDR3 consists of 13 residues. With 4 bases removed from V and 1 base from J, the gap between germline ends came to 8 bases. The CDR3 sequence is CASSRSGNTEAFF. In DNA form, the CDR3 reads TGCGCCAGCAGCCGTAGCGGGAACACTGAAGCTTTCTTT.

The sample holds many counts of this clonotype. The rearrangement uses TRBV18 and TRBJ1-6, with D perhaps TRBD1 (5 bases). The CDR3 length is 20 residues. The germline CDR1 and CDR2 sequences are KGHSH and LQKENI. With 2 bases removed from V and 0 bases from J, the gap between germline ends came to 20 bases. The CDR3 nucleotides are TGTGCCAGCTCACCAATTCCGAGACAGAAGGCGAGCTCCTATAATTCACCCCTCCACTTT. Its protein is CASSPIPRQKASSYNSPLHF.

This clonotype was found a few times. The chain uses TRBV12-3 or TRBV12-4 and TRBJ1-5, with TRBD1 matching over 8 bases. V trimming: 6 bases; J trimming: 1 base; junction bases outside the gene matches: 5. This CDR3 has 15 amino acids. The CDR3 sequence: CASSFGQGSNQPQHF. In DNA form, the CDR3 reads TGTGCCAGCAGCTTCGGACAGGGAAGCAATCAGCCCCAGCATTTT.

This clonotype occurred many times. The V gene is TRBV20-1, the J gene TRBJ1-5; weak D call: TRBD1 (6 bases). The CDR3 extends over 13 amino acids. Trimming stripped 3 bases from V and 6 bases from J, with 12 bases between. Germline V CDR1 and CDR2: DFQATT, SNEGSKA (reference sequence). The CDR3, as DNA: TGCAGTGCTAGTCAGACAGGTGCTCAGCCCCAGCATTTT. This codes for CSASQTGAQPQHF.

The V gene is TRBV20-1, the J gene TRBJ1-2, with 7 positions matching TRBD1. J lost 4 bases, V lost 0 bases, and 5 bases had no gene match. This CDR3 is built from 14 residues. The germline V gene has CDR1 DFQATT and CDR2 SNEGSKA (reference sequence). CDR3 loop: CSARDRDRGYGYTF. CDR3 in DNA: TGCAGTGCTAGAGACCGGGACAGAGGCTATGGCTACACCTTC.

This clonotype was picked up a small number of times. This chain connects TRBV20-1 to TRBJ2-3; no definite D call. With 3 bases removed from V and 4 bases from J, the gap between germline ends came to 8 bases. This CDR3 has 12 amino acids. Germline V lookup: CDR1 DFQATT, CDR2 SNEGSKA (reference sequence). The CDR3 here is CSASVRADTQYF. The DNA for the CDR3 is TGCAGTGCTAGCGTACGGGCAGATACGCAGTATTTT.

This clonotype was counted between two and nine times. CDR3 residues: CASSPLTSGVYNEQFF. The CDR3 DNA is TGTGCCAGCAGCCCCTTGACAAGCGGGGTCTACAATGAGCAGTTCTTC. The chain couples TRBV7-8 to TRBJ2-1; 7 bases map to TRBD2. The CDR3 has 16 residues. V lost 5 bases and J lost 3; bases outside the gene matches: 10. CDR1 and CDR2 from the germline V gene are SGHVS and FQNEAQ.

Of note for this clonotype: Being one base from a much bigger clone, this may be a read error. V is TRBV7-2 and J is TRBJ2-1, with a possible D match to TRBD2 (6 bases). This CDR3 has 15 residues. Germline-derived CDR1 and CDR2 are SGHTA and FQGNSA. In nucleotides, the CDR3 is TGTGCCAGCAGCTTAGTAGCGGTCTCCTACAAAGAGCAGTTCTTC. As protein: CASSLVAVSYKEQFF.

This clonotype was counted many times. This chain connects TRBV5-1 to TRBJ2-7; TRBD1 matches 8 bases. V dropped 4 bases and J dropped 6; count of bases not matched to a gene: 3. This CDR3 has 12 amino acids. Looked up from germline, CDR1 is SGHRS and CDR2 is YFSETQ. The CDR3 nucleotides read TGCGCCAGCAGCCAAGACAGGGGCGAGCAGTACTTC. The encoded protein is CASSQDRGEQYF.

The J gene is TRBJ2-3, the V gene TRBV24-1; D call uncertain. The germline V gene encodes CDR1 KGHDR and CDR2 SFDVKD. This CDR3 has 18 residues. The V end lost 2 bases, the J end lost 3 bases, and 20 bases lay between the germline ends. CDR3 DNA: TGTGCCACCAGTGATTCCCTAACACCCCTTTGGGTAACAGATACGCAGTATTTT. Amino acids: CATSDSLTPLWVTDTQYF.